One and the same sample provided the 5 T cell receptor beta chains below, sequenced in a study of cytomegalovirus exposure and HLA in healthy donors. A multiplex PCR was run with 60 Vbeta primers and 13 Jbeta primers. Only in-frame clones appear in the TCRdb table, and some are missing; sequencing was by immunoSEQ multiplex PCR. The sample gives approximately 110,000 clones, about 73% of which show up once; about 7.8% is in the top ten. The sequenced sample consisted of PBMCs. The receptor source for this set is a woman aged 40 to 50 in good health and CMV-seropositive.

As for this clone: One end of the junction is discordant with germline, which a read error may explain. The V and J genes are TRBV2 and TRBJ2-7, with TRBD2 matching 8 bases. This CDR3 comprises 15 residues. Germline V gene sequence: CDR1 SNHLY, CDR2 FYNNEI. The CDR3 loop reads CASSESSGGSCEQYF. The CDR3 bases are TGTGCCAGCAGTGAATCGAGCGGGGGTTCCTGCGAGCAGTACTTC.

This clone was found a few times. The rearrangement joins TRBV5-6 to TRBJ2-1, with TRBD2 matching over 14 bases. The trim removed 7 bases at V and 7 bases at J, leaving 1 base unmatched. Per the germline V gene, CDR1 is SGHDT and CDR2 is YYEEEE. CDR3 length: 13 amino acids. The CDR3 DNA sequence: TGTGCCAGCCGACTAGCGGGGGGGAATGAGCAGTTCTTC. Protein: CASRLAGGNEQFF.

This clone was observed a few times. This rearrangement joins TRBV19 to TRBJ1-2, with D uncertain. Germline CDR1 reads LNHDA; CDR2 reads SQIVND (reference sequence). The CDR3 covers 13 residues. V was trimmed by 3 bases and J by 6 bases, leaving 11 bases between them. This CDR3 reads CASSIRGLDGYTF. CDR3 DNA: TGTGCCAGTAGTATCAGAGGGCTCGATGGCTACACCTTC.

The chain employs TRBV5-1 and TRBJ2-2, with D perhaps TRBD1 (6 bases). Germline V gene lookup returns CDR1 SGHRS and CDR2 YFSETQ. CDR3 size: 17 residues. V was clipped by 4 bases and J by 4 bases, with 20 bases between them. CDR3 nucleotides: TGCGCCAGCAGCCCACCCTGGGGGCAGTCAGGCACCGGGGAGCTGTTTTTT. Translation gives CASSPPWGQSGTGELFF.

The chain combines TRBV7-9 with TRBJ1-2, with 9 nucleotides matching TRBD1. Germline-derived CDR1 and CDR2 are SEHNR and FQNEAQ (reference sequence). J was trimmed by 5 bases and V by 5 bases; bases with no gene match: 15. The CDR3 consists of 17 residues. In nucleotides, the CDR3 is TGTGCCAGCAGCGCCGAGCTCCACTCCGGGACAGGGTATGGCTACACCTTC. The encoded protein is CASSAELHSGTGYGYTF.